These 10 T cell receptor beta chains were sequenced from one sample in a study of shared clonotypes between healthy human individuals. Clones were sequenced by immunoSEQ multiplex PCR, and TCRdb holds only the in-frame ones, with some missing. Among 400,000 to 550,000 clones listed, about 80% were seen once. Source material: PBMCs. The source of these receptors is a middle-aged woman in good health. Some clones in this sample may be carry-over from other donors' samples.

The chain joins TRBV7-2 to TRBJ2-7; unclear D gene. Germline V gives CDR1 SGHTA, CDR2 FQGNSA. This CDR3 has 14 amino acids. V was clipped by 5 bases and J by 1 base, with 12 bases between them. The CDR3 here is CASSQRGGSYEQYF. CDR3 coding DNA: TGTGCCAGCAGCCAACGTGGCGGATCCTACGAGCAGTACTTC.

In this sample, this clone turned up once. This sequence joins TRBV6-1 and TRBJ1-4; D unresolved. The V end was cut by 4 bases, the J end by 1 base, with 16 bases between. CDR3 length: 17 amino acids. CDR1 is MNHNS, CDR2 SASEGT, per germline. The chain's CDR3 is CASSATSRHLTNEKLFF. DNA of the CDR3: TGTGCCAGCAGTGCGACATCACGACATTTAACTAATGAAAAACTGTTTTTT.

This clone was observed many times. The chain uses TRBV5-1 and TRBJ1-1; TRBD1 aligns across 11 bases. Germline loops: CDR1 SGHRS, CDR2 YFSETQ. The CDR3 has 17 residues. Trimming cost V 5 bases and J 7 bases; bases outside gene matches: 16. Written as DNA, the CDR3 is TGCGCCAGCAGTAAATACGGGACAGGGGGAGGTTTCGGTGAAGCTTTCTTT. Residues: CASSKYGTGGGFGEAFF.

This sequence joins TRBV11-2 and TRBJ2-7; no firm D call. The CDR3 runs 14 residues. The germline CDR1 and CDR2 sequences are SGHAT and FQNNGV. V lost 0 bases and J lost 0, with 6 bases in between. The CDR3 nucleotides are TGTGCCAGCAGCTTAGATTGGAGCTCCTACGAGCAGTACTTC. Its translation is CASSLDWSSYEQYF.

The CDR3 DNA sequence: TGTGCCAGCAGTCTGCTGACTAGAAACGAGCAGTACTTC. It specifies CASSLLTRNEQYF. This chain uses TRBV27 with TRBJ2-7; TRBD2 might be the D (6 bases). CDR1 and CDR2 (germline): MNHEY, SMNVEV (reference sequence). The CDR3 totals 13 residues. Trimming removed 5 bases at V and 5 bases at J, with 13 bases between.

Worth noting for this clone: Additional DNA sequences in this sample encode the identical CDR3. The chain couples TRBV9 to TRBJ2-7; 11 nucleotides agree with TRBD2. The CDR3 extends over 14 amino acids. Germline lookup yields CDR1 SGDLS and CDR2 YYNGEE. J gave up 3 bases and V 1 base, and 0 bases lay outside the gene matches. CDR3 loop: CASSVTSGSYEQYF. CDR3 nucleotide sequence: TGTGCCAGCAGCGTAACTAGCGGGAGCTACGAGCAGTACTTC.

This clone was counted many times. The J gene is TRBJ1-1, the V gene TRBV29-1; 11 bases are shared with TRBD1. Trimming removed 6 bases from V and 4 bases from J; junction bases left unmatched: 7. The CDR3 length is 14 residues. Germline V lookup: CDR1 SQVTM, CDR2 ANQGSEA. The CDR3 loop is CSVSFGTGGTEAFF. CDR3 DNA sequence: TGCAGCGTCTCCTTCGGGACAGGGGGCACTGAAGCTTTCTTT.

The J gene is TRBJ2-7, the V gene TRBV29-1; TRBD1 is a possible D gene (5 bases). Germline values: CDR1 SQVTM, CDR2 ANQGSEA. V lost 0 bases to trimming and J lost 1 base, with 7 bases between them. CDR3 size: 13 residues. The CDR3 sequence: CSVEDRVSYEQYF. Written as DNA, the CDR3 is TGCAGCGTTGAAGACAGGGTTTCCTACGAGCAGTACTTC.

This chain uses TRBV2 with TRBJ2-3, with a possible D match to TRBD2 (5 bases). Trimming removed 6 bases at V and 4 bases at J, with 20 bases between. Germline values: CDR1 SNHLY, CDR2 FYNNEI. The CDR3 consists of 16 residues. CDR3 nucleotide sequence: TGTGCCAGCAGGTTGACAACTAGTGACTATTCAGATACGCAGTATTTT. Translation gives CASRLTTSDYSDTQYF.

This clone was recorded once. V gene TRBV10-2 combines with J gene TRBJ1-1; no firm D call. Germline lookup yields CDR1 WSHSY and CDR2 SAAADI. This CDR3 is 15 amino acids long. Between the trimmed V and J ends, which lost 5 bases and 0 bases, there was a span of 13 bases. The CDR3, as DNA: TGCGCCAGCAGTCCCAGATCTATCATGAACACTGAAGCTTTCTTT. Protein product: CASSPRSIMNTEAFF.